This T cell receptor (beta chain) appears in the sequencing data of a study of patients and donors after allogeneic stem cell transplantation. TCRdb re-called the RT-PCR reads with MiXCR, one entry per CDR3 protein. Of 800,000 to 1,000,000 distinct CDR3 sequences listed, under 20% are singletons. The V end was cut by 1 base, the J end by 3 bases, with 7 bases between. The CDR3 contains 12 residues. From germline, CDR1 is DFQATT and CDR2 SNEGSKA (reference sequence). Sequencing was carried out using blood, either unsorted or a sorted T cell fraction (not recorded which). The origin of this receptor is a human donor who was either an allogeneic HSCT recipient or a stem cell or donor lymphocyte infusion donor (not recorded which). It is not recorded whose cells these are; they may come from a transplant donor. V is TRBV20-1 and J is TRBJ2-7; no reliable D call. For the CDR3, the DNA is TGCAGTGCTAGAGTCGAAGGCTACGAGCAGTACTTC. This sequence encodes CSARVEGYEQYF.